Sequencing of this TCR beta chain was carried out in a study of blood T cell repertoires in COVID-19. The wider study: The United States, Italy and Spain provided the acute and convalescent COVID-19 samples. From T cells, B-cell-depleted T cells, or PBMCs came the material, which was cDNA or gDNA.

Original processing notes: Amplification with reference gene primers provided the estimates of nucleated cell counts. Sequencing was performed with immunoSEQ multiplex PCR; in TCRdb, only in-frame clones are kept and a portion is missing. Clone size and V and J calls were adopted from that table, with D and trimming inferred from the DNA. This sample has some 7,600 clones, with 75% to 90% found just once. The V end was cut by 7 bases, the J end by 0 bases, with 12 bases between. The CDR3 spans 15 residues. Germline V CDR1 and CDR2: KGHDR, SFDVKD. The sequencing sample was made of peripheral blood. This clonotype was obtained from a human donor in a cohort sampled during active COVID-19. V usage is TRBV24-1 and J usage is TRBJ1-5; D may be TRBD1 (6 bases). The CDR3 sequence: CATSPRGYSNQPQHF. The CDR3 nucleotides are TGTGCCACCAGCCCCAGGGGCTATAGCAATCAGCCCCAGCATTTT.